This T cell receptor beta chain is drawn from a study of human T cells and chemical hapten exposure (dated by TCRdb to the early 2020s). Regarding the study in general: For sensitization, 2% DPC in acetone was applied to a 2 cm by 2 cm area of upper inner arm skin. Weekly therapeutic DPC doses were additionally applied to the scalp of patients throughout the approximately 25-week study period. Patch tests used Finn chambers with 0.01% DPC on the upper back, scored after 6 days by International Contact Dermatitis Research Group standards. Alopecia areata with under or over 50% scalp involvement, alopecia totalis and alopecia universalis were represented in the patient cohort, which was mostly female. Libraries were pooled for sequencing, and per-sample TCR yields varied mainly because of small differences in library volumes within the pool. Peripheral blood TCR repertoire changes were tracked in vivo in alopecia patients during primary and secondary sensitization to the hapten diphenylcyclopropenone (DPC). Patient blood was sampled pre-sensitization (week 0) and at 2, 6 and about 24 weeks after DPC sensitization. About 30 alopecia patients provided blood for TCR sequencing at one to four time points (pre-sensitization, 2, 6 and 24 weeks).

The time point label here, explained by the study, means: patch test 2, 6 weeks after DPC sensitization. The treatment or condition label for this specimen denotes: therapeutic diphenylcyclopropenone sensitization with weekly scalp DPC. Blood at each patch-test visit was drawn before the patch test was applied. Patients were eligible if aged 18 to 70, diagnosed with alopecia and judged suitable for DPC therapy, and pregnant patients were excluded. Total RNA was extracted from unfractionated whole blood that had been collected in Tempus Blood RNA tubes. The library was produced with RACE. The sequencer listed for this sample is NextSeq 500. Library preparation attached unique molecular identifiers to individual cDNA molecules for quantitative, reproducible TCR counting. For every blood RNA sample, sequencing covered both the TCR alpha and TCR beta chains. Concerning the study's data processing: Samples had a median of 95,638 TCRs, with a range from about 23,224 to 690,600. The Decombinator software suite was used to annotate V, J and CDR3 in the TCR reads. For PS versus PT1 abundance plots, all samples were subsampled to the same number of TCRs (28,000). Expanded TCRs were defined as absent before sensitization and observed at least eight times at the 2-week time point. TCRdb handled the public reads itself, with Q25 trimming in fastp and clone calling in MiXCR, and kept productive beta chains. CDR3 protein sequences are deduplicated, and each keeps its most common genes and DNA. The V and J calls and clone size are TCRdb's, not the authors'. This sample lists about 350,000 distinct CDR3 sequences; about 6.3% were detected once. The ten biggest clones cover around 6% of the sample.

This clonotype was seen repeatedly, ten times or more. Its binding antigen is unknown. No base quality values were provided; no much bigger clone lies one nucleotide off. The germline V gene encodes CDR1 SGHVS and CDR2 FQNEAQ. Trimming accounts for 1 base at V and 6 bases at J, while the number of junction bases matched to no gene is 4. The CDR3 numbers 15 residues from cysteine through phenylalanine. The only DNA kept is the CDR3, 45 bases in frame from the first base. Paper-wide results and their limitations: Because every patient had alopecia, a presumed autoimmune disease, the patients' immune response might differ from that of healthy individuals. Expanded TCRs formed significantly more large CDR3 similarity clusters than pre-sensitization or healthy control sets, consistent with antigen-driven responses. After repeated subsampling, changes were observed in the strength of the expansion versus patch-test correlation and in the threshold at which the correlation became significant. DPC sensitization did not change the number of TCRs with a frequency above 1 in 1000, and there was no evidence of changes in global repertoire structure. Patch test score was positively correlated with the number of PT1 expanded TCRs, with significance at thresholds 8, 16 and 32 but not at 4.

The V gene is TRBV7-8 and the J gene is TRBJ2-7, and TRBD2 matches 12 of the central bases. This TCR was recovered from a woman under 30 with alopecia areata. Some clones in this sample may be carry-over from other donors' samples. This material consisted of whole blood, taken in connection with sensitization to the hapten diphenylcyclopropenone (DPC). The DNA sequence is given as TGTGCCAGCAGCTTAGGGACTAGCGGGGTCGGCGAGCAGTACTTC. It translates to CASSLGTSGVGEQYF.